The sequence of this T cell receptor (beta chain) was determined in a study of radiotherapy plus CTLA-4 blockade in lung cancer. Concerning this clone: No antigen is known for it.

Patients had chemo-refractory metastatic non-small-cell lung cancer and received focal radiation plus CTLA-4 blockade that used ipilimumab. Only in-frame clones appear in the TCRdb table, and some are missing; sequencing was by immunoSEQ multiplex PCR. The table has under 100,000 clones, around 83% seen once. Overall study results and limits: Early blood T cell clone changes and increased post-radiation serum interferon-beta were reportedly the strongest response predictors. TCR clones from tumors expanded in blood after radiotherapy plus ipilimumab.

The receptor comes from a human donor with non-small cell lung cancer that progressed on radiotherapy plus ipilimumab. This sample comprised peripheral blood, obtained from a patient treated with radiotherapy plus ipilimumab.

Here the CDR3 reads CASSGRAASYNEQFF. DNA of the CDR3: TGTGCCAGTAGCGGGAGGGCCGCATCCTACAATGAGCAGTTCTTC. The chain employs TRBV7-3 and TRBJ2-1, with 11 bases that match TRBD2. The CDR3 length is 15 residues. Germline V gives CDR1 SGHTA, CDR2 FQGTGA. V trimming: 9 bases; J trimming: 1 base; junction bases outside the gene matches: 5.